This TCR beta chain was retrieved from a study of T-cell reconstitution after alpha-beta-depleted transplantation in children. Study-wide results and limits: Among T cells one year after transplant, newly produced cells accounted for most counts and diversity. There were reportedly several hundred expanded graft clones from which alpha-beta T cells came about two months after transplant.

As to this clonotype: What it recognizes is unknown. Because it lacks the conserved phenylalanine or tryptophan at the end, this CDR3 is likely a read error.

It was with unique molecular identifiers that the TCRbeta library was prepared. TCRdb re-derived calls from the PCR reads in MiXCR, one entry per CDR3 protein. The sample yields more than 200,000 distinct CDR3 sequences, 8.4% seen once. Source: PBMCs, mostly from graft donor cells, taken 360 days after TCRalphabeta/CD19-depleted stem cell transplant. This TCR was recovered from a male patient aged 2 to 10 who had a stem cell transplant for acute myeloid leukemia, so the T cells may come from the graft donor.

As DNA, the CDR3 is TGTGCCAGCATCCTACGAGAGTCAGGTGAACAGTATTAT. This sequence encodes CASILRESGEQYY. J is TRBJ2-3 and V is TRBV12-3 or TRBV12-4; D is uncertain. CDR3 size: 13 residues. Trimming cost V 7 bases and J 12 bases, with 20 bases left between them.